The T cell receptor beta chain under discussion was sequenced for a study of T cell responses to AZD1222 COVID-19 vaccine. Study-level findings and limits: Donors in the cohort were predominantly white British and more often female, and clonal diversity was possibly underestimated.

The CDR3 spans 14 residues. Germline V gene data show CDR1 as LNHDA and CDR2 as SQIVND (reference sequence). The ends lost 5 bases at V and 2 bases at J; junction bases unmatched: 1. On this clone itself: Antigen specificity is unknown.

Only in-frame clones appear in the TCRdb table, and some are missing; sequencing was by immunoSEQ multiplex PCR. The sample records approximately 99,000 clones, about nine tenths being singletons. Sequenced material: peripheral blood, taken on day 0 of MenACWY control vaccination. This TCR derives from an adult in good health. The V gene is TRBV19, the J gene TRBJ2-3; TRBD1 aligns across 10 bases. CDR3 bases: TGTGCCAGTAGTGACAGGGGGCTCACAGATACGCAGTATTTT. Translated, it gives CASSDRGLTDTQYF. Looking up the rest from reference TRBV19 and TRBJ2-3 gives the full variable domain: DGGITQSPKYLFRKEGQNVTLSCEQNLNHDAMYWYRQDPGQGLRLIYYSQIVNDFQKGDIAEGYSVSREKKESFPLTVTSAQKNPTAFYLCASSDRGLTDTQYFGPGTRLTVL.